The 18 T cell receptor beta chains reported below all come from one sample, sequenced in a study of beta chain features in type 1 diabetes. Reverse transcription of all isolated RNA meant that expressed TCRB transcripts were sequenced. Profiled with immunoSEQ multiplex PCR; TCRdb holds only in-frame clones, not every one. This sample has some 400,000 clones, with roughly 16% found just once. Input material: naive CD4+ T cells from blood. The receptors shown here come from a woman between 18 and 29 years old in good health.

The rearrangement uses TRBV5-1 and TRBJ1-1; D gene uncertain. The CDR3 spans 15 residues. V was trimmed by 0 bases and J by 0 bases, leaving 9 bases between them. CDR1 is SGHRS and CDR2 is YFSETQ in the germline V gene. CDR3 nucleotides: TGCGCCAGCAGCTTGGATCCGGGGATGAACACTGAAGCTTTCTTT. This gives the protein CASSLDPGMNTEAFF.

This clone has a handful of counts. The chain couples TRBV5-4 to TRBJ2-5; 12 bases match TRBD2. This CDR3 comprises 16 residues. Germline V gives CDR1 SGHNT, CDR2 YYREEE (reference sequence). Trimming took 4 bases from V and 4 from J; bases not matched to a gene: 8. Written as DNA, the CDR3 is TGTGCCAGCAGCCTTAGACTAGCGGGAGAACTAGAGACCCAGTACTTC. It codes for CASSLRLAGELETQYF. The full variable domain, completed using reference TRBV5-4 and TRBJ2-5, is ETGVTQSPTHLIKTRGQQVTLRCSSQSGHNTVSWYQQALGQGPQFIFQYYREEENGRGNFPPRFSGLQFPNYSSELNVNALELDDSALYLCASSLRLAGELETQYFGPGTRLLVL.

The chain employs TRBV10-3 and TRBJ2-7, with 9 bases aligning to TRBD1. Germline-derived CDR1 and CDR2 are ENHRY and SYGVKD. This CDR3 has 13 residues. V trimming: 10 bases; J trimming: 2 bases; junction bases outside the gene matches: 6. The chain's CDR3 is CANRQGGTYEQYF. CDR3 nucleotide sequence: TGTGCCAACCGACAGGGGGGTACCTACGAGCAGTACTTC.

This chain joins TRBV18 and TRBJ1-2, with 7 bases fitting TRBD1. CDR3 length equals 14 residues. Germline lookup yields CDR1 KGHSH and CDR2 LQKENI. V shed 11 bases and J 4 bases; nucleotides not matched to a gene: 13. The CDR3 sequence: CAGTTGENFYGYTF. CDR3 bases: TGTGCCGGTACAACAGGGGAGAATTTCTATGGCTACACCTTC.

V is TRBV25-1 and J is TRBJ2-1; 11 bases agree with TRBD2. The CDR3 has 15 residues. V was clipped by 4 bases and J by 5 bases; unmatched bases: 4. Germline CDR1 and CDR2: MGHDK and SYGVNS. This CDR3 is CASSVPGLADNEQFF. The CDR3 DNA sequence: TGTGCCAGCAGTGTTCCGGGACTAGCGGACAATGAGCAGTTCTTC.

The chain recombines TRBV5-1 with TRBJ1-5; D gene ambiguous. Trimming took off 1 base at V and 7 bases at J, with 12 bases between the two ends. The germline gives CDR1 SGHRS, CDR2 YFSETQ. CDR3 length equals 14 residues. CDR3: CASSLREGGQPQHF. Here the CDR3 DNA reads TGCGCCAGCAGCTTGAGGGAAGGAGGGCAGCCCCAGCATTTT.

This sequence joins TRBV18 and TRBJ2-5; D remains unclear. The better agreement between TRBJ2-7 and the DNA end casts doubt on the J call. CDR3 length equals 13 residues. Germline CDR1 and CDR2: KGHSH and LQKENI. CDR3 protein: CASSPYGTDEQYF. The CDR3, as DNA: TGTGCCAGCTCACCATACGGAACAGACGAGCAGTACTTC.

The chain carries TRBV4-3 and TRBJ1-4; D might be TRBD1 (5 bases). CDR1 is LGHNA and CDR2 is YSLEER in the germline V gene. The V end lost 0 bases, the J end lost 4 bases, and 9 bases lay between the germline ends. The CDR3 length is 15 residues. The CDR3 here is CASSQEDISNEKLFF. The CDR3 DNA follows: TGCGCCAGCAGCCAAGAGGACATTAGTAATGAAAAACTGTTTTTT.

V usage is TRBV30 and J usage is TRBJ2-1; 7 nucleotides agree with TRBD2. Per germline, CDR1 GTSNPN and CDR2 SVGIG (reference sequence). V shed 4 bases, J shed 5 bases, and the junction held 8 bases outside the gene matches. The CDR3 contains 14 residues. The CDR3 here is CAWIPGRGHNEQFF. CDR3 nucleotide sequence: TGTGCCTGGATCCCTGGGAGGGGCCACAATGAGCAGTTCTTC.

This clone was observed a handful of times. This chain uses TRBV18 with TRBJ2-1; D not certain. The CDR3 loop spans 15 amino acids. Germline loops: CDR1 KGHSH, CDR2 LQKENI. Trimming left V 2 bases short and J 0 bases short, with 8 bases between. The CDR3 region has the DNA TGTGCCAGCTCACCAGGCGGTAGCTCCTACAATGAGCAGTTCTTC. This sequence encodes CASSPGGSSYNEQFF.

The J gene is TRBJ2-3, the V gene TRBV5-4, with D maybe TRBD1 (5 bases). CDR1 and CDR2 (germline): SGHNT, YYREEE (reference sequence). V lost 4 bases, J lost 2 bases, and 14 bases lay in between. The CDR3 is 15 residues long. The CDR3 region is CASSPWTKPTDTQYF. CDR3 DNA sequence: TGTGCCAGCAGCCCATGGACAAAACCCACAGATACGCAGTATTTT.

This clone was observed a handful of times. This chain joins TRBV4-3 and TRBJ1-1; no reliable D call. Between the trimmed V and J ends, which lost 1 base and 3 bases, there was a span of 6 bases. Germline V gene lookup returns CDR1 LGHNA and CDR2 YSLEER. The CDR3 extends over 13 amino acids. This CDR3 is CASSQAIDTEAFF. The CDR3 DNA follows: TGCGCCAGCAGCCAAGCGATAGACACTGAAGCTTTCTTT.

V usage is TRBV28 and J usage is TRBJ2-7; 8 nucleotides match TRBD2. The germline V gene encodes CDR1 MDHEN and CDR2 SYDVKM. CDR3 length: 14 amino acids. J was trimmed by 2 bases and V by 5 bases; bases with no gene match: 5. The CDR3 sequence is CASSPPGRAYEQYF. The DNA of the CDR3 is TGTGCCAGCAGTCCCCCCGGGAGGGCCTACGAGCAGTACTTC.

Only a few counts were recorded for this clone. The chain recombines TRBV6-5 with TRBJ2-6, with 7 bases aligning to TRBD1. Per the germline V gene, CDR1 is MNHEY and CDR2 is SVGAGI. V dropped 0 bases and J dropped 8; count of bases not matched to a gene: 1. The CDR3 spans 14 residues. The CDR3 spells CASSYSQGTNVLTF. The CDR3 DNA reads as TGTGCCAGCAGTTACTCACAGGGGACCAACGTCCTGACTTTC.

The chain is built from TRBV5-5 and TRBJ1-2; 9 nucleotides line up with TRBD1. J was trimmed by 6 bases and V by 4 bases; bases with no gene match: 4. The CDR3 extends over 13 amino acids. The V gene's germline CDR1 is SGHKS and CDR2 YYEKEE (reference sequence). The CDR3 DNA reads as TGTGCCAGCAGCCTACAGGGGGCTGATGGCTACACCTTC. This codes for CASSLQGADGYTF.

Only a few counts were recorded for this clone. The chain combines TRBV9 with TRBJ2-3, with TRBD2 matching 9 bases. The V gene's germline CDR1 is SGDLS and CDR2 YYNGEE. J was trimmed by 4 bases and V by 4 bases; bases with no gene match: 13. The CDR3 contains 17 residues. CDR3 loop: CASSLRSSGSWSDTQYF. The CDR3 DNA follows: TGTGCCAGCAGCCTCCGTAGTAGCGGGAGTTGGTCAGATACGCAGTATTTT.

The chain carries TRBV6-6 and TRBJ2-1; tentatively, D is TRBD1 (7 bases). The CDR3 is 15 amino acids. The V gene lost 7 bases and the J gene lost 6 bases, with 19 bases spanning the gap. Per the germline V gene, CDR1 is MNHNY and CDR2 is SVGAGI (reference sequence). The CDR3 DNA sequence: TGTGCCAGCAACCCCAGGGGGGATAGGGCCAATGAGCAGTTCTTC. Translated: CASNPRGDRANEQFF.

The chain recombines TRBV7-6 with TRBJ2-1; 8 bases map to TRBD1. J gave up 13 bases and V 1 base, and 3 bases lay outside the gene matches. The germline V gene has CDR1 SGHVS and CDR2 FNYEAQ. The CDR3 sequence is 12 residues long. The CDR3 spells CASSLVQGAQFF. In DNA form, the CDR3 reads TGTGCCAGCAGCTTAGTGCAGGGGGCACAGTTCTTC.